This T cell receptor beta chain was identified in a study of blood T cell repertoires in COVID-19. Study information: Collection of acute and convalescent COVID-19 samples took place in the United States, Italy and Spain.

The ends were cut back, 6 bases at V and 4 bases at J, with 14 bases in the middle. Germline-derived CDR1 and CDR2 are LNHDA and SQIVND (reference sequence). This CDR3 has 14 residues. TCRdb keeps only in-frame clones here, not all; method: immunoSEQ multiplex PCR. The data show a few hundred thousand clones, about 81% seen once. The sample comprised PBMCs or T cells enriched from blood (not recorded which). The chain links TRBV19 to TRBJ2-3; D perhaps matches TRBD1 (6 bases). This receptor was obtained from a man between 35 and 55 years old who had recovered from COVID-19. CDR3 region: CASRKQGRADTQYF. In DNA, the CDR3 is TGTGCCAGTAGGAAACAGGGACGAGCAGATACGCAGTATTTT.